This T cell receptor (beta chain) was recorded in a study of cytomegalovirus exposure and HLA in healthy donors (dated by TCRdb to about 2017). Regarding the study in general: An earlier analysis of some 600 of the donors reported around 280 Gb of sequence data and 117 million unique TCR beta sequences obtained from around 190 million T cells. An early release that covered more than 550 HLA-typed donors contained about 300 gigabases of sequencing data and some 87 million unique TCR sequences. The genetic ancestry cluster associated with self-reported Caucasian donors included about 81% of the 398 genotyped donors. The study was designed to test whether signatures of past pathogen exposure could be identified by cataloging public T cell receptors. The study profiled the T cell repertoires of under 850 subjects by immunosequencing and related them to cytomegalovirus serostatus. Besides the first cohort of around 700 subjects, a separate validation cohort made up of 95 to 150 different subjects was used. The study combined high-throughput TCR immunosequencing, statistical association of individual TCRs with disease status, and machine learning to predict cytomegalovirus infection status. A later analysis re-examined previously published TCR beta repertoires from about 700 donors and added high-resolution HLA genotyping to investigate patterns of TCR occurrence. Rather than drawing on any new phenotypic data, the later analysis identified candidate immune exposures from TCR beta sequences and the way those sequences occurred across donors. An earlier analysis of 500 to 650 of the donors applied high-throughput TCR beta sequencing to assess whether each TCR beta V gene segment acted as functional or pseudogenic. Donor age, sex, ethnicity and CMV serostatus were compiled alongside the repertoire data. A later genetic analysis took genome-wide SNP genotypes for about 65% of the 666 donors and used that subset as a discovery cohort. All discovery cohort repertoires had been generated on a single sequencing platform. HLA typing included class I and class II loci at four-digit resolution. The number of typed donors differed by locus: roughly 620-630 for A, B, C, DRB1 and DQB1; 500 to 550 for DQA1; approximately 600 for DPA1; and around 490 for DPB1. Because of strong linkage in the cohort, roughly five DR-DQ haplotypes were treated as single units for association and clustering. Among around 400 genotyped donors of the cohort, an average of approximately 240,000 unique TCR beta nucleotide sequences was sequenced per donor, of which roughly 17% were non-productive. The research as a whole found: In a later genetic analysis, fewer N-insertions in productive TCRs were reported among donors in an Asian-associated ancestry cluster than the approximately 670-donor mean. Most CMV-associated TCR beta chains appeared to be HLA-restricted in a later analysis, and the HLA associations seemed to be driven largely by CMV exposure. A cluster of highly shared sequence variants was judged likely to be a technical artifact of the sequencing pipeline. An earlier analysis of approximately 500 of the donors showed that most TCR beta V segments appeared in productive rearrangements either about 87% or about 30% of the time, which broadly matched IMGT annotations. Sequencing depth was assumed to be roughly uniform across donors in the presence/absence analyses, though that assumption may not hold. In a later genetic analysis, a missense DCLRE1C variant was associated with V-gene and J-gene trimming of TCR beta chains, and the association was replicated in an independent cohort. A further reported finding was that TCR beta sequences accurately predicted the HLA-A and HLA-B alleles for most subjects in the first cohort. The study listed 164 TCR beta chains as associated with cytomegalovirus. In a later analysis, HLA-associated TCR beta chains were found to be more clonally expanded and to have lower generation probabilities than equally common non-associated chains. In this cohort, only TCR beta chains were sequenced, and detectable features were limited by the absence of alpha or paired-chain data. In both the original and validation cohorts, the classifier was reported to diagnose cytomegalovirus status with high specificity and sensitivity. The 87-base-pair reads could not distinguish some IMGT-functional V segments, including TRBV6-2 and TRBV6-3, so those segments were excluded. Specific HLA alleles were associated with 15,000 to 20,000 TCR beta sequences at a false discovery rate of 0.05 in a later analysis. Strong co-occurrence of HLA alleles, especially DR and DQ, made assigning TCR associations to individual alleles difficult. The authors suggested that the approach could potentially be generalized to other disease states and immunological phenotypes. In vitro tests confirmed that a few of the cytomegalovirus-associated TCR beta chains recognize cytomegalovirus antigens. In a later analysis, TCR association rates were found to vary across HLA loci, with the most associated TCRs seen for DRB1 alleles and the fewest for HLA-C alleles. Over 15 rarely observed V segments, including chromosome 9 orphons, were excluded from the earlier analysis of several hundred of the donors because counts were too low. In a later analysis, several top co-occurrence clusters were reported to appear linked to parvovirus B19, influenza, CMV and Epstein-Barr virus. Most TCR sequences were observed very rarely across donors, whereas some public TCRs were present in many individuals. Immune exposure information for the cohort was limited to CMV serostatus. HLA typing was unavailable for some donors at each locus, so association tests used only the typed subset. Linkage disequilibrium might explain the correlated functional status among segregating V segments, but an unknown experimental factor could not be excluded.

Library preparation employed the immunoSEQ multiplex PCR assay. For the multiplex PCR, a mixture combining 60 forward primers for TCR Vbeta segments and 13 reverse primers for TCR Jbeta segments was used. The CDR3 region of rearranged TCR beta genes was amplified from genomic DNA with a multiplex PCR assay. The amplified TCR beta libraries were sequenced on the Illumina HiSeq System as 87-base-pair reads. The authors' pipeline ran thus. A later analysis tallied 75 million to 85 million unique TCR beta chains across the 600 to 700 repertoires, and about 10 million of those chains were shared by two or more donors. To remove PCR and sequencing errors, raw reads were error-corrected and collapsed into unique sequences using a nearest-neighbor algorithm that merged closely related sequences. Alignment of CDR3 sequences to IMGT reference sequences was used to assign V, D and J gene segments. For a sequence to be retained, a match of at least six nucleotides to both a V gene segment and a J gene segment was required. Rearrangements were classified as productive when the CDR3 lacked stop codons and remained in frame with V and J, and all other rearrangements were classified as non-productive. Following IMGT convention, CDR3 was defined as the stretch from the second conserved V-encoded cysteine to the conserved J-encoded phenylalanine. In an earlier analysis of more than 550 of the donors, sequences lacking an unambiguous match to a single V gene segment were excluded. In an earlier analysis of 587 of the donors, a V segment was called functional when productive rearrangements were above 56.7%, and segregating when the standard deviation between donors exceeded 5%. A statistical classification framework was developed to diagnose cytomegalovirus status using the catalog of TCR beta chain sequences. V and J gene assignment, in a later analysis, came from comparing TCR nucleotide sequences with IMGT/GENE-DB human TR gene sequences. The TCRdist pipeline was used in a later analysis to assign CDR3 sequences and most-parsimonious VDJ recombination scenarios. In a later analysis, each TCR beta chain was defined by its CDR3 amino acid sequence together with its V-gene family, and reads without a unique V-gene family were excluded. As a way to deal with suspected cross-contamination and a sequencing artifact, a later analysis dropped approximately 590 nucleotide sequences that were highly shared and had low generation probability. In a later analysis, a clonal expansion index for each public chain was calculated from normalized within-repertoire ranks of inferred template counts. In a later analysis, generation probabilities were computed using a VDJ recombination model fitted to out-of-frame rearrangements, and the results were checked against IGoR. In a later analysis, hypergeometric tests were used to score TCR-TCR, TCR-HLA and TCR-CMV co-occurrence, with a repertoire-size bias correction applied to TCR pairs. To estimate false discovery rates, a later analysis permuted the HLA or CMV assignments 20 times. In a later analysis, co-occurring TCRs were grouped using DBSCAN, and TCRdist sequence similarity was added for clustering within HLA-allele-positive subsets. Repertoires with fewer than 30,000 or more than 120,000 public chains were left out of co-occurrence clustering, as were about 5 repertoires with anomalous nucleotide sharing. The clones in this table, taken by TCRdb from immuneACCESS, are in-frame only. Not every clone is retained; where verified, under half of the shortfall comes from an unresolved V gene, and the cause of the rest is unknown. The V and J calls and clone size are taken from that table; D and trimming were inferred from the DNA. The table of this sample itemizes 45,000 to 55,000 clones. The ten largest clonotypes hold 11% of the sample.

The cohort consisted of 600 to 750 healthy bone marrow donors. All cohort members were sampled while nominally healthy, although unrecorded immune exposures were likely present. The donor was CMV seropositive and belonged to the group of around 300 seropositive cohort members. A peripheral blood sample was provided by each donor, and peripheral blood mononuclear cells were used for TCR beta sequencing. The Qiagen DNeasy Blood Extraction Kit was used to extract genomic DNA from the blood cell samples. Concerning this clone itself: Its antigen is still unknown.

CDR1 and CDR2 are drawn from the germline V gene: MNHEY, SVGAGI. Ends trimmed: V by 4 bases, J by 7 bases; bases unmatched to a gene: 9. Including the terminal cysteine and phenylalanine, the CDR3 comprises 16 residues. Only the CDR3 DNA stays, 48 bases, in frame from base 1. The sequenced sample consisted of PBMCs. The V and J segments used are TRBV6-5 and TRBJ1-6; 8 bases in the junction line up with TRBD1. The clonotype comes from a woman in her 50s in good health and CMV-seropositive. For the CDR3, the sequence is CASSSLQGQVNSPLHF. The bases are TGTGCCAGCAGTTCCCTCCAGGGACAGGTCAATTCACCCCTCCACTTT.